The clone carrying this TCR beta chain was found once. Participants came from roughly 23 US areas, aged about 18 to 89 years. Repertoires were generated with immunoSEQ multiplex PCR, while TCRdb's copy carries only in-frame clones and drops some. Among more than 200,000 clones listed, about nine tenths were seen once. V lost 3 bases to trimming and J lost 2 bases; unmatched junction nucleotides: 3. CDR1 and CDR2 (germline): SGHVS, FQNEAQ. The CDR3 covers 15 residues. The data originate from a study of blood T cell repertoires in COVID-19. Background on the study: Recovery among Cohort 3 donors was established by two negative PCRs, clearance, or symptom resolution.

The rearrangement uses TRBV7-8 and TRBJ2-1, with 8 bases identical to TRBD2. The TCR sequence derives from a man aged 25-45 years in a cohort exposed to, infected with or recovered from COVID-19 (not recorded which). Sequencing used PBMCs or T cells enriched from blood (not recorded which). The CDR3 nucleotides read TGTGCCAGCAGCTTCACTAGCGGCACCTACAATGAGCAGTTCTTC. The encoded protein is CASSFTSGTYNEQFF.